This T cell receptor beta chain was retrieved from a study of blood T cell repertoires in COVID-19. CDR3 size: 13 residues. Trimming left V 4 bases short and J 0 bases short, with 8 bases between. Germline loops: CDR1 SGHRS, CDR2 YFSETQ. Clones were sequenced by immunoSEQ multiplex PCR, and TCRdb holds only the in-frame ones, with some missing. The repertoire holds 150,000 to 200,000 clones, with 86% as singletons. This sequence joins TRBV5-1 and TRBJ2-7; D is perhaps TRBD2 (6 bases). This sequence was found in a man between 45 and 60 years old with active or convalescent COVID-19. Sequencing was performed on peripheral blood. The CDR3 nucleotides are TGCGCCAGCAGCGGGGGGAGCTCCTACGAGCAGTACTTC. Residues: CASSGGSSYEQYF.